This T cell receptor (beta chain) was recorded in a study of T-cell memory formation after mild COVID-19. The wider study: The TCR clusters were mostly specific to one donor. Study-level results: Most CD4+ clones that shrank were in CM and EM, while CD8+ ones turned up in EMRA. Clonal second-wave expansions that peaked on day 37 had unconfirmed SARS-CoV-2 specificity. In pre-infection memory, a portion of responding clones appeared, which suggested that cross-reactive memory joined.

Regarding this clonotype: The antigen is undetermined.

TCRdb reanalysed the 5' RACE reads using MiXCR and keeps one entry per CDR3 protein. The profile shows roughly 250,000 distinct CDR3 sequences, roughly 15% of them singletons. Germline V gene lookup returns CDR1 ENHRY and CDR2 SYGVKD. This CDR3 comprises 13 residues. The V gene lost 11 bases and the J gene lost 2 bases, with 16 bases spanning the gap. This chain connects TRBV10-3 to TRBJ2-7; D is perhaps TRBD1 (5 bases). The sample comprised PBMCs or a T cell subset sorted from them (not recorded which). The clonotype comes from a man aged 18 to 29 who had mild COVID-19 (a few samples of this study predate the infection). Cell type and time point are not known. CDR3 sequence: CAVLSTAAYEQYF. The CDR3 coding sequence is TGTGCCGTTCTTTCGACAGCTGCCTACGAGCAGTACTTC.